This T cell receptor beta chain was found in a study of cytomegalovirus exposure and HLA in healthy donors (TCRdb year 2017). Regarding the complete study: According to an earlier analysis of around 600 of the donors, about 179 million T cells yielded roughly 100 million unique TCR beta sequences and 276 Gb of sequence data. An earlier analysis of around 580 of the donors used high-throughput TCR beta sequencing to judge whether each TCR beta V gene segment behaved as functional or pseudogenic. The number of typed donors differed by locus: about 620-640 for A, B, C, DRB1 and DQB1; 500 to 550 for DQA1; around 610 for DPA1; and 400 to 480 for DPB1. An early release covering over 500 HLA-typed donors comprised roughly 300 gigabases of sequencing data and around 80 million unique TCR sequences. Among 350 to 400 genotyped donors of the cohort, an average of roughly 240,000 unique TCR beta nucleotide sequences were sequenced per donor, about a sixth of them non-productive. Both class I and class II loci were covered by HLA typing, at four-digit resolution. Donor age, sex, ethnicity and CMV serostatus were compiled alongside the repertoire data. In the later analysis, no new phenotypic data were used to find candidate immune exposures; instead, reliance was placed on TCR beta sequences and their occurrence across donors. A later genetic analysis took genome-wide SNP genotypes for about 55% of the 666 donors and used that subset as a discovery cohort. The study was designed to test whether signatures of past pathogen exposure could be identified by cataloging public T cell receptors. A later analysis re-examined previously published TCR beta repertoires from more than 550 donors and added high-resolution HLA genotyping to investigate patterns of TCR occurrence. Using immunosequencing, the study profiled T cell repertoires from 666 subjects and related those repertoires to cytomegalovirus serostatus. Of the 300 to 500 genotyped donors, approximately 80% were placed in the genetic ancestry cluster associated with self-reported Caucasian donors. Roughly five DR-DQ haplotypes were treated as single units for association and clustering because of strong linkage in the cohort. The study combined high-throughput TCR immunosequencing, statistical association of individual TCRs with disease status, and machine learning to predict cytomegalovirus infection status. In addition to the first cohort of approximately 670 subjects, a separate validation cohort of around 110 different subjects was used. All discovery cohort repertoires had been generated using a single sequencing platform.

What the authors observed across the whole study: Three of the identified cytomegalovirus-associated TCR beta chains were confirmed in vitro to be specific for cytomegalovirus antigens. A later genetic analysis associated a missense DCLRE1C variant with V-gene and J-gene trimming of TCR beta chains, and an independent cohort replicated the association. A further reported finding was that TCR beta sequences accurately predicted the HLA-A and HLA-B alleles for most subjects in the first cohort. A cluster of highly shared sequence variants was judged likely to be a technical artifact of the sequencing pipeline. When HLA alleles, especially DR and DQ, strongly co-occurred, TCR associations were difficult to assign to individual alleles. According to a later analysis, TCR association rates differed among HLA loci, with DRB1 alleles showing the most associated TCRs and HLA-C alleles showing the fewest. In a later genetic analysis, fewer N-insertions in productive TCRs were reported among donors in an Asian-associated ancestry cluster than the roughly 670-donor mean. Most TCR sequences were observed very rarely across donors, whereas some public TCRs were present in many individuals. In the study, around 150 TCR beta chains were listed as associated with cytomegalovirus. Some IMGT-functional V segments, including TRBV6-2 and TRBV6-3, could not be distinguished by the 87-base-pair reads and were therefore excluded. According to a later analysis, parvovirus B19, influenza, CMV and Epstein-Barr virus appeared linked to several top co-occurrence clusters. The authors suggested that the approach could potentially be extended to other disease states and immunological phenotypes. In a later analysis, HLA-associated TCR beta chains showed more clonal expansion and lower generation probabilities than non-associated chains that were equally common. The classifier was reported to diagnose cytomegalovirus status with high specificity and sensitivity in both the original cohort and the validation cohort. The cohort was sequenced for TCR beta chains only, and without alpha or paired-chain data the features that could be detected were limited. Roughly uniform sequencing depth across donors was assumed in presence/absence analyses, although this assumption may not hold. Because HLA typing was missing for some donors at each locus, association tests included only the typed subset. At a false discovery rate of 0.05, a later analysis linked fewer than 20,000 TCR beta sequences to specific HLA alleles. Correlated functional status among segregating V segments might be attributable to linkage disequilibrium, but an unknown experimental factor could not be ruled out. An earlier analysis of approximately 600 of the donors showed that most TCR beta V segments appeared in productive rearrangements either about 87% or about 30% of the time, which broadly matched IMGT annotations. CMV serostatus was the only immune exposure information available for the cohort. Most CMV-associated TCR beta chains appeared to be HLA-restricted in a later analysis, and the HLA associations seemed to be driven largely by CMV exposure. Because counts were too low, some 16 rarely observed V segments, including chromosome 9 orphons, were excluded from the earlier analysis of about 500 of the donors.

The CDR3 holds 15 amino acids from the cysteine to the phenylalanine. The CDR3 DNA has 45 bases and is translated from base 1. V gives up 4 bases and J gives up 6 bases, and the segment between their germline ends measures 19 bases. Taken from the germline V gene, the CDR1 and CDR2 loops are SGHRS and YFSETQ. The cohort comprised hundreds of healthy bone marrow donors. All cohort members were sampled while nominally healthy, although unrecorded immune exposures were likely present. The donor was CMV seropositive and was included in the group of around 300 seropositive cohort members. A peripheral blood sample was provided by each donor, and peripheral blood mononuclear cells were used for TCR beta sequencing. The Qiagen DNeasy Blood Extraction Kit was used to extract genomic DNA from the blood cell samples. Libraries were constructed by the immunoSEQ multiplex PCR assay. A mixture of 60 forward primers for TCR Vbeta segments and 13 reverse primers for TCR Jbeta segments was used in the multiplex PCR. The CDR3 region of rearranged TCR beta genes was amplified from genomic DNA with a multiplex PCR assay. Amplified TCR beta libraries were sequenced as 87-base-pair reads on the Illumina HiSeq System. In the authors' own workflow: A later analysis counted about 80 million unique TCR beta chains across the 666 repertoires, and around 9.9 million of these chains were shared by at least two donors. A nearest-neighbor algorithm error-corrected the raw reads and collapsed the reads into unique sequences, merging closely related sequences to remove PCR and sequencing errors. CDR3 sequences were aligned to IMGT reference sequences to assign V, D and J gene segments. Each retained sequence needed at least a six-nucleotide match to both a V gene segment and a J gene segment. Rearrangements were called productive when the CDR3 lacked stop codons and stayed in frame with V and J; all others were non-productive. CDR3 was defined according to IMGT convention as the region running from the second conserved V-encoded cysteine to the conserved J-encoded phenylalanine. The earlier analysis of about 590 of the donors excluded sequences that lacked an unambiguous match to a single V gene segment. In an earlier analysis of several hundred of the donors, V segments were called functional above 56.7% productive rearrangements and were called segregating when the between-donor standard deviation exceeded 5%. A statistical classification framework was developed to diagnose cytomegalovirus status using the catalog of TCR beta chain sequences. In a later analysis, V and J genes were assigned by comparing TCR nucleotide sequences against IMGT/GENE-DB human TR gene sequences. A later analysis assigned CDR3 sequences and most-parsimonious VDJ recombination scenarios with the TCRdist pipeline. In a later analysis, each TCR beta chain was defined by its CDR3 amino acid sequence together with its V-gene family, and reads lacking a unique V-gene family were excluded. To address suspected cross-contamination and a sequencing artifact, a later analysis removed a few hundred highly shared, low-generation-probability nucleotide sequences. For each public chain, a later analysis derived a clonal expansion index from normalized ranks of inferred template counts within each repertoire. A later analysis computed generation probabilities with a VDJ recombination model fitted to out-of-frame rearrangements, and checked the results against IGoR. In a later analysis, hypergeometric tests were used to score TCR-TCR, TCR-HLA and TCR-CMV co-occurrence, with a repertoire-size bias correction applied to TCR pairs. A later analysis estimated false discovery rates by permuting HLA or CMV assignments 20 times. In a later analysis, co-occurring TCRs were grouped using DBSCAN, with TCRdist sequence similarity added in when clustering inside HLA-allele-positive subsets. Co-occurrence clustering excluded repertoires with fewer than 30,000 or more than 120,000 public chains, plus five with anomalous nucleotide sharing. Imported from immuneACCESS, the table was reduced by TCRdb to in-frame sequences with V and J called. These copies leave out some clones; in studies compared against another copy, an unresolved V gene accounts for under half, and the cause of the remainder is not known. V and J calls and clone size follow that table, whereas D and trimming were derived from the DNA. The sample has 200,000 to 300,000 clones on record, around 80% of them singletons. Jointly, the top ten make up 5.4% of the sample.

With respect to this clone: It lacks a known antigen. Base-call qualities are not available, and no considerably larger clone is one nucleotide away.

This sequence was found in a woman between 35 and 50 years old in good health and CMV-seropositive. Sequenced input: PBMCs. This sequence uses TRBV5-1 and TRBJ1-2; the D segment cannot be called with confidence. The DNA sequence reads TGCGCCAGCAGCCCCGGGTATGACGCATATGATGGCTACACCTTC. This codes for CASSPGYDAYDGYTF.